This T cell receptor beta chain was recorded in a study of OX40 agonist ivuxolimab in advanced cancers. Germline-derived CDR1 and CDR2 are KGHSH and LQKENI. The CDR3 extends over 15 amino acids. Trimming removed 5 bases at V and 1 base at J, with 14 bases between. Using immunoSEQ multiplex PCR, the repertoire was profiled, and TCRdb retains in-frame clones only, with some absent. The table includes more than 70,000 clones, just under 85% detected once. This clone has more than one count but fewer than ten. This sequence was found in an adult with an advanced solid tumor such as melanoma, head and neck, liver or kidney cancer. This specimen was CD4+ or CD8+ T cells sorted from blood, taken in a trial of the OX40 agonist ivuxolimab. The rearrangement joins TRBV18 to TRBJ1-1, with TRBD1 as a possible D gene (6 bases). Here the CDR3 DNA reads TGTGCCAGCTCAACCGGGACACCCTCGAACACTGAAGCTTTCTTT. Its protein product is CASSTGTPSNTEAFF.